The present T cell receptor beta chain was sequenced within a study of radiotherapy plus CTLA-4 blockade in lung cancer. Trimming took 5 bases from V and 6 from J; bases not matched to a gene: 8. The CDR3 length is 15 residues. The V gene's germline CDR1 is SGHTA and CDR2 FQGNSA. Each patient with chemo-refractory metastatic non-small-cell lung cancer was treated with focal radiation plus CTLA-4 blockade using ipilimumab. The repertoire was sequenced with immunoSEQ multiplex PCR; TCRdb's copy has only in-frame clones and lacks some. The sample holds about 110,000 clones, approximately 81% seen once. Points from the study as a whole: Blood-borne expansion of tumor-derived TCR clones followed radiotherapy plus ipilimumab. Alongside interferon-beta, early blood T cell clone dynamics were reportedly the best predictor of response.

A remark on this clone: Its specificity is not known.

This sequence was found in a human donor with non-small cell lung cancer that progressed on radiotherapy plus ipilimumab. Some clones in this sample may be carry-over from other donors' samples. This chain connects TRBV7-2 to TRBJ2-2, with 8 nucleotides matching TRBD1. Sequenced material: peripheral blood, taken from a patient treated with radiotherapy plus ipilimumab. Here the CDR3 reads CASSRTGGSAGELFF. DNA for the CDR3: TGTGCCAGCAGCCGAACAGGGGGTAGTGCCGGGGAGCTGTTTTTT.